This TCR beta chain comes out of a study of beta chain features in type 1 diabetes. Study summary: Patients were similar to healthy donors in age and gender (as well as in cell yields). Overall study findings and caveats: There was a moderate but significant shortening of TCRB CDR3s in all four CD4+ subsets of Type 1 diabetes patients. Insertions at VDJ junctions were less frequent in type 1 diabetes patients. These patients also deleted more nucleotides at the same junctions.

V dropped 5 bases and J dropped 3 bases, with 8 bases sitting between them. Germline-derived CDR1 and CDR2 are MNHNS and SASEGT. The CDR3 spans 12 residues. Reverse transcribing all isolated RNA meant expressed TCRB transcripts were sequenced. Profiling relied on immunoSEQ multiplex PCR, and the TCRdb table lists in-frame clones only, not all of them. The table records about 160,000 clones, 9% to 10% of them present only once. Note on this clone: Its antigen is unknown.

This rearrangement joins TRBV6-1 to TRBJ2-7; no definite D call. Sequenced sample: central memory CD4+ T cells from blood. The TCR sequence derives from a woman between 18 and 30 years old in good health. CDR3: CASSRVNYEQYF. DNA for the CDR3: TGTGCCAGCAGTCGGGTGAACTACGAGCAGTACTTC.